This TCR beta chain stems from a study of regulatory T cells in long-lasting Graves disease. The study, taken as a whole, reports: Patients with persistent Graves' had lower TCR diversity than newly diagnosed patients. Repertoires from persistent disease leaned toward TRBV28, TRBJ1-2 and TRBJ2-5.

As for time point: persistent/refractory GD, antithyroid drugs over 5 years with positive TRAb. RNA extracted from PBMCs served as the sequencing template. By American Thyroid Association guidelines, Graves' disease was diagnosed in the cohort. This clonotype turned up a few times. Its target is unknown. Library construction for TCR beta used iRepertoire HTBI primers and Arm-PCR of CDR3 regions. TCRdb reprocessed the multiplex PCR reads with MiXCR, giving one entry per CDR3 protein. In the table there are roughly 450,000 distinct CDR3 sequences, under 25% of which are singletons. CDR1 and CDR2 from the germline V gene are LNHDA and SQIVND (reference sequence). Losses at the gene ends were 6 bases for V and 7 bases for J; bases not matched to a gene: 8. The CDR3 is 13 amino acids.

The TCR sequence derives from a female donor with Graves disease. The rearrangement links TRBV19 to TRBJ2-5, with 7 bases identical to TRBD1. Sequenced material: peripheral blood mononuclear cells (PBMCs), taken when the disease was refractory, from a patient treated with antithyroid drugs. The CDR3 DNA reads TGTGCCAGTAGGATCGGGACAGTTGGGACCCAGTACTTC. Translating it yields CASRIGTVGTQYF. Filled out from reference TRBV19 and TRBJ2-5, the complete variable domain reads DGGITQSPKYLFRKEGQNVTLSCEQNLNHDAMYWYRQDPGQGLRLIYYSQIVNDFQKGDIAEGYSVSREKKESFPLTVTSAQKNPTAFYLCASRIGTVGTQYFGPGTRLLVL.